This T cell receptor (beta chain) was recovered during a study of blood T cell repertoires in COVID-19. CDR3 length: 15 amino acids. The ends were cut back, 0 bases at V and 3 bases at J, with 10 bases in the middle. The germline gives CDR1 SEHNR, CDR2 FQNEAQ (reference sequence). Sequencing used immunoSEQ multiplex PCR; TCRdb keeps in-frame clones, though not all of them. The sample includes 85,000 to 120,000 clones, less than 80% of them seen just once. The TCR comes from an elderly man with COVID-19, enrolled during active disease. This chain connects TRBV7-9 to TRBJ2-3; D possibly corresponds to TRBD2 (6 bases). Sequencing was done on a sample of peripheral blood. The CDR3 DNA reads TGTGCCAGCAGCTTAGCCAGGACTACGACAGATACGCAGTATTTT. Translated, it gives CASSLARTTTDTQYF.